This paragraph reports one TCR beta chain. This CDR3 is built from 11 residues. Trimming at V came to 4 bases and at J to 13 bases, leaving 5 bases not matched to a gene. CDR1 DFQATT and CDR2 SNEGSKA come from the germline V gene (reference sequence). This specimen belongs to a study of blood T cell repertoires in COVID-19. Data came from immunoSEQ multiplex PCR; TCRdb stores just in-frame clones and leaves some out. The repertoire consists of under 300,000 clones, with 87% occurring once and the leading ten covering approximately 7.6%. This clonotype originated in a man between 60 and 75 years old who had recovered from COVID-19. Specimen: peripheral blood. The chain employs TRBV20-1 and TRBJ1-1, with 11 bases that match TRBD1. CDR3 loop: CSAIPGQGVFF. DNA of the CDR3: TGCAGTGCTATACCGGGACAGGGGGTTTTCTTT.